The entry below describes one TCR beta chain. Generated by immunoSEQ multiplex PCR, the TCRdb table keeps only in-frame clones and is missing some. The top ten clones hold 2.5% to 3% of a sample with under 85,000 clones, approximately 86% of them seen once. This sample is drawn from a study of OX40 agonist ivuxolimab in advanced cancers. Turning to the study itself: The study reported partial responses in three patients: one hepatocellular carcinoma, two cutaneous melanoma.

Germline V gives CDR1 SGHTA, CDR2 FQGNSA. The CDR3 runs 12 residues. The germline V and J ends were trimmed by 5 bases and 6 bases, with 10 bases remaining between them. This clonotype originated in an adult with an advanced solid tumor such as melanoma, head and neck, liver or kidney cancer. The rearrangement uses TRBV7-2 and TRBJ1-2; D gene ambiguous. The sequenced sample was CD4+ or CD8+ T cells sorted from blood, obtained in a trial of the OX40 agonist ivuxolimab. Here the CDR3 DNA reads TGTGCCAGCAGCCTGACGGCGCATGGCTACACCTTC. The encoded protein is CASSLTAHGYTF.